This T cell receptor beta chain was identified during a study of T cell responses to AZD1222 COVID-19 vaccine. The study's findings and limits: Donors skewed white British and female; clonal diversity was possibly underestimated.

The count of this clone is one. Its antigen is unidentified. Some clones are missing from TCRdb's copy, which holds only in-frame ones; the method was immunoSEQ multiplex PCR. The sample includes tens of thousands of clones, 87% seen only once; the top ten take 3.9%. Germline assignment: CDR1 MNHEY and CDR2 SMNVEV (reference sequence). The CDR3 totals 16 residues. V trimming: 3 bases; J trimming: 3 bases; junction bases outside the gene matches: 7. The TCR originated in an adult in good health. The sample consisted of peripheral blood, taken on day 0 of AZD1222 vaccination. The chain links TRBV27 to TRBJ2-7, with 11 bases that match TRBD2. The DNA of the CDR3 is TGTGCCAGCAGTTTGGTAGCGGGGGGGCTCGGCTACGAGCAGTACTTC. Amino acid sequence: CASSLVAGGLGYEQYF.